These T cell receptor beta chains were read from a single sample in a study of OX40 agonist ivuxolimab in advanced cancers. Clones were sequenced by immunoSEQ multiplex PCR, and TCRdb holds only the in-frame ones, with some missing. The sample lists tens of thousands of clones, approximately 80% occurring once. The input for sequencing was CD4+ or CD8+ T cells sorted from blood, taken in a trial of the OX40 agonist ivuxolimab. The source of these receptors is an adult with an advanced solid tumor such as melanoma, head and neck, liver or kidney cancer. The CDR3 runs from the conserved cysteine through the conserved F or W. The order of the fields is clone size, D gene, V gene, J gene, CDR3 protein, CDR3 DNA. A D gene is named only where the DNA matches it firmly. Part of the rows lack a size; the others show once, few, many or a class for expanded clones.

few	TRBD2	TRBV9	TRBJ2-1	CASSAPGLVLGEQFF	TGTGCCAGCAGCGCCCCGGGACTAGTTTTGGGTGAGCAGTTCTTC
.	.	TRBV5-4	TRBJ2-2	CASSSPPDSNTGELFF	TGTGCCAGCAGCTCTCCCCCCGACTCGAACACCGGGGAGCTGTTTTTT
.	.	TRBV28	TRBJ1-2	CASSFTGLYGYTF	TGTGCCAGCAGTTTTACGGGTCTATATGGCTACACCTTC
.	TRBD2	TRBV5-5	TRBJ2-1	CASSKGLADYNEQFF	TGTGCCAGCAGCAAGGGACTAGCAGATTACAATGAGCAGTTCTTC
.	TRBD2	TRBV4-1	TRBJ2-1	CASSQGTSGRTTQNEQFF	TGCGCCAGCAGCCAAGGGACTAGCGGGAGAACAACACAGAATGAGCAGTTCTTC
.	.	TRBV6-6	TRBJ2-5	CASSSTPGWETQYF	TGTGCCAGCAGTTCCACTCCGGGGTGGGAGACCCAGTACTTC
.	.	TRBV4-1	TRBJ1-1	CASSQDFVSEAFF	TGCGCCAGCAGCCAAGACTTCGTCAGTGAAGCTTTCTTT
.	TRBD2	TRBV9	TRBJ2-4	CASSPSGGGAKNIQYF	TGTGCCAGCAGCCCCTCCGGCGGGGGGGCCAAAAACATTCAGTACTTC
.	.	TRBV6-6	TRBJ1-5	CASSYRAGMNQAQHF	TGTGCCAGCAGTTACAGAGCAGGGATGAATCAGGCCCAGCATTTT
.	.	TRBV7-3	TRBJ1-1	CASSLKGDTEAFF	TGTGCCAGCAGCTTAAAAGGAGACACTGAAGCTTTCTTT
.	TRBD1	TRBV27	TRBJ1-1	CASSLTGGNTEAFF	TGTGCCAGCAGTCTAACAGGGGGGAACACTGAAGCTTTCTTT
.	TRBD2	TRBV5-1	TRBJ2-1	CASSSGLAREQFF	TGCGCCAGCAGCTCTGGACTAGCGCGAGAGCAGTTCTTC
.	TRBD1	TRBV7-6	TRBJ2-7	CASSPYGTGAYEQYF	TGTGCCAGCAGCCCTTACGGGACAGGGGCCTACGAGCAGTACTTC
.	TRBD2	TRBV10-1	TRBJ2-1	CASSSGRTYNEQFF	TGCGCCAGTAGTAGCGGGAGAACCTACAATGAGCAGTTCTTC
once	.	TRBV29-1	TRBJ2-7	CSGTSYEQYF	TGCAGCGGTACTTCCTACGAGCAGTACTTC
few	.	TRBV9	TRBJ2-2	CASSVYKDPRSGELFF	TGTGCCAGCAGCGTTTATAAAGACCCCAGGAGCGGGGAGCTGTTTTTT
.	TRBD1	TRBV4-1	TRBJ1-5	CASSQDGGQGAGQPQHF	TGCGCCAGCAGCCAAGATGGGGGACAGGGGGCTGGACAGCCCCAGCATTTT
few	.	TRBV7-8	TRBJ2-7	CASSSIRRGLFEQYF	TGTGCCAGCAGCTCGATCCGCCGGGGCCTTTTTGAGCAGTACTTC
few	.	TRBV6-1	TRBJ2-2	CATTGGGAHTGELFF	TGTGCCACTACAGGAGGGGGGGCGCACACCGGGGAGCTGTTTTTT
.	.	TRBV11-2	TRBJ2-1	CASGYNEQFF	TGTGCCAGCGGATACAATGAGCAGTTCTTC
.	.	TRBV28	TRBJ2-7	CASSRQTSHEQYF	TGTGCCAGCAGCCGACAGACCAGCCACGAGCAGTACTTC
.	.	TRBV7-9	TRBJ1-1	CASRGLRGAFF	TGTGCCAGCAGGGGACTCAGGGGAGCTTTCTTT
few	.	TRBV5-1	TRBJ2-5	CASWDGETQYF	TGCGCCAGCTGGGATGGGGAGACCCAGTACTTC
.	TRBD1	TRBV4-3	TRBJ2-2	CASSQDRGAELFF	TGCGCCAGCAGCCAGGACAGGGGCGCGGAGCTGTTTTTT
.	TRBD1	TRBV5-4	TRBJ1-1	CASSPLQGSTEAFF	TGTGCCAGCAGTCCGTTACAGGGGTCCACTGAAGCTTTCTTT
.	TRBD2	TRBV5-4	TRBJ2-1	CASSLLAGVGNEQFF	TGTGCCAGCAGCTTGCTAGCGGGAGTGGGCAATGAGCAGTTCTTC
.	.	TRBV9	TRBJ1-5	CASSVSGAGNQPQHF	TGTGCCAGCAGCGTGTCGGGGGCGGGCAATCAGCCCCAGCATTTT
.	.	TRBV27	TRBJ1-1	CASSPPGLFTEAFF	TGTGCCAGCAGTCCCCCCGGTCTTTTCACTGAAGCTTTCTTT
.	.	TRBV30	TRBJ2-7	CAWGTVAPYEQYF	TGTGCCTGGGGTACAGTGGCCCCCTACGAGCAGTACTTC
.	.	TRBV14	TRBJ2-5	CASSQGLWNDRETQYF	TGTGCCAGCAGCCAAGGTCTGTGGAATGATAGAGAGACCCAGTACTTC
.	TRBD2	TRBV10-3	TRBJ2-7	CAISEGFGTSGSREPYEQYF	TGTGCCATCAGTGAGGGGTTTGGGACTAGCGGGAGCCGTGAACCCTACGAGCAGTACTTC
few	.	TRBV5-1	TRBJ2-1	CASSLGATSSYNEQFF	TGCGCCAGCAGCTTGGGGGCGACCTCCTCCTACAATGAGCAGTTCTTC
.	.	TRBV6-6	TRBJ1-3	CASSFHSSGNTIYF	TGTGCCAGCAGTTTCCATAGCTCTGGAAACACCATATATTTT
.	TRBD1	TRBV7-2	TRBJ2-1	CASSPLTGVSYNEQFF	TGTGCCAGCAGCCCGCTTACAGGGGTCTCCTACAATGAGCAGTTCTTC
.	.	TRBV6-5	TRBJ2-2	CASSPLTGELFF	TGTGCCAGCAGTCCGCTCACCGGGGAGCTGTTTTTT